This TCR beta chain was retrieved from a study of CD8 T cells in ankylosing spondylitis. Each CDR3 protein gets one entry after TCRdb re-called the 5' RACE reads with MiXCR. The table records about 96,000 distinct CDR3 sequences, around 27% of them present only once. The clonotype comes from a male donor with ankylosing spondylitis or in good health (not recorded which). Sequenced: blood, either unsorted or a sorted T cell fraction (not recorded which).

In nucleotides, the CDR3 is TGTGCCAGCAGCGCCCTTCTTACGGCAGATACGCAGTATTTT. Encoded protein: CASSALLTADTQYF. The chain couples TRBV9 to TRBJ2-3; D not resolved. V was cut by 3 bases and J by 4 bases, with 12 bases left in between. Germline V gene data show CDR1 as SGDLS and CDR2 as YYNGEE. The CDR3 has 14 residues.